The sequence of this TCR beta chain was determined in a study of T-cell reconstitution after alpha-beta-depleted transplantation in children. Unique molecular identifiers were incorporated when the TCRbeta library was constructed. TCRdb itself ran the PCR reads through MiXCR, one entry per CDR3 protein. The sample records about 97,000 distinct CDR3 sequences, approximately 8% being singletons. CDR1 and CDR2 (germline): MNHEY, SMNVEV (reference sequence). The CDR3 runs to 13 residues. V gave up 4 bases and J gave up 4 bases; unmatched junction bases: 1. Sequencing used PBMCs, obtained before TCRalphabeta/CD19-depleted stem cell transplant. The TCR comes from a boy under 10 years old with acute lymphoblastic leukemia, due to receive a stem cell transplant. The V and J genes are TRBV27 and TRBJ2-1, with 7 bases matching TRBD2. In nucleotides, the CDR3 is TGTGCCAGCAGTTATAGCGGGTACAATGAGCAGTTCTTC. The encoded protein is CASSYSGYNEQFF.